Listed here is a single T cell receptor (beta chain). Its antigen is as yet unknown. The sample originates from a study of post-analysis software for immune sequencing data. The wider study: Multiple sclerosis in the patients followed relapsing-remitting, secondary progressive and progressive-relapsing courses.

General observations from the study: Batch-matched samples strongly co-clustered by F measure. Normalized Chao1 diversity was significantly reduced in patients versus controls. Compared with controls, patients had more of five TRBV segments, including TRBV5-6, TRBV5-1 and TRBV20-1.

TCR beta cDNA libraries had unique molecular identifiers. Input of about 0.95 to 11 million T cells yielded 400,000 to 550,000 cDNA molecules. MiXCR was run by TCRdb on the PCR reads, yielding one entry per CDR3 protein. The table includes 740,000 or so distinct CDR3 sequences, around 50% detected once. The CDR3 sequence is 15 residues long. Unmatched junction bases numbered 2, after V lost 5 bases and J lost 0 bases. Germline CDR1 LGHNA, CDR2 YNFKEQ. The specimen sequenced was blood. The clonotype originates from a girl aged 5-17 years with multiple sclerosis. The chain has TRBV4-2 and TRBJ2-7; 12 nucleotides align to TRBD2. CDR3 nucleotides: TGTGCCAGCAGCACTAGCGGGGGGAACTCCTACGAGCAGTACTTC. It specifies CASSTSGGNSYEQYF.